The 8 T cell receptor beta chains below all came from one sample that was sequenced in a study of T cells in Graves' hyperthyroidism and ophthalmopathy. What was amplified from RNA transcripts were TCR beta CDR3 regions. HTBI primers were used for first-round RT-PCR of the TCR CDR3. TCRdb recomputed calls from the multiplex PCR reads with MiXCR, one row per CDR3 protein. The table lists over 400,000 distinct CDR3 sequences, over 12% of them singletons. Sequencing used blood. These receptors all come from a young man with Graves' ophthalmopathy.

The sample holds one count of this clonotype. A much larger clone is a single base away; this may be a read error. This chain links TRBV12-3 or TRBV12-4 with TRBJ2-7; D is unresolved. The CDR3 totals 14 residues. CDR3 in amino acids: CACSFMSSRGEQYF. CDR3 nucleotides: TGTGCCTGCAGTTTTATGTCTTCCCGCGGCGAGCAGTACTTC.

This clonotype was observed a few times. The rearrangement joins TRBV18 to TRBJ2-1; 8 bases are a match to TRBD1. After removal of 6 bases from V and 9 bases from J, the junction contained 10 bases not matched to a gene. The CDR3 runs to 14 residues. Germline V gene lookup returns CDR1 KGHSH and CDR2 LQKENI. The CDR3 here is CASSRGQGASEQFF. CDR3 in DNA: TGTGCCAGCTCCCGAGGGCAGGGGGCAAGTGAGCAGTTCTTC. Full variable domain (remainder filled in from reference TRBV18 and TRBJ2-1): NAGVMQNPRHLVRRRGQEARLRCSPMKGHSHVYWYRQLPEEGLKFMVYLQKENIIDESGMPKERFSAEFPKEGPSILRIQQVVRGDSAAYFCASSRGQGASEQFFGPGTRLTVL.

This chain links TRBV18 with TRBJ1-5; a weak D match, TRBD1 (6 bases). The V gene lost 1 base and the J gene lost 4 bases, with 11 bases spanning the gap. The CDR3 totals 15 residues. CDR1 is KGHSH, CDR2 LQKENI, per germline. The CDR3 DNA reads as TGTGCCAGCTCACCACAGAACAGGGTTAATCAGCCCCAGCATTTT. Its protein is CASSPQNRVNQPQHF. Supplemented by reference TRBV18 and TRBJ1-5, the full variable domain reads NAGVMQNPRHLVRRRGQEARLRCSPMKGHSHVYWYRQLPEEGLKFMVYLQKENIIDESGMPKERFSAEFPKEGPSILRIQQVVRGDSAAYFCASSPQNRVNQPQHFGDGTRLSIL.

The chain combines TRBV19 with TRBJ2-7; D remains unclear. V lost 8 bases, J lost 7 bases, and 21 bases lay in between. In germline, CDR1 is LNHDA, CDR2 SQIVND (reference sequence). This CDR3 is built from 14 residues. The CDR3 DNA is TGTGCCAGTGGTGGGCTATCCTCCTACAATGAGCAGTACTTC. Translation: CASGGLSSYNEQYF.

This clonotype was seen repeatedly, ten times or more. The V gene is TRBV27, the J gene TRBJ2-3; tentative D call: TRBD2 (6 bases). The CDR3 has 17 amino acids. Looked up from germline, CDR1 is MNHEY and CDR2 is SMNVEV (reference sequence). Deletions cut 0 bases from V and 9 bases from J, with 22 bases between. DNA of the CDR3: TGTGCCAGCAGTTTATCGGCTGGGGCAGGATGGGCGGGGACGCAGTATTTT. Residues: CASSLSAGAGWAGTQYF.

The chain couples TRBV7-8 to TRBJ1-2; 7 bases are a match to TRBD1. Germline V gene sequence: CDR1 SGHVS, CDR2 FQNEAQ. The CDR3 consists of 17 residues. Losses at the gene ends were 5 bases for V and 8 bases for J; bases not matched to a gene: 20. CDR3 DNA: TGTGCCAGCAGCCTTGACAGGGTTCCCACAACCCGTCACGGCTACACCTTC. This codes for CASSLDRVPTTRHGYTF.

Note on this clonotype: A clone one base away is much larger, so this may be a read error. The chain couples TRBV7-9 to TRBJ1-1; D may be TRBD1 (5 bases). The V and J ends lost 1 base and 3 bases respectively, with 12 bases between them. The V gene's germline CDR1 is SEHNR and CDR2 FQNEAQ (reference sequence). This CDR3 has 15 residues. The CDR3 reads CASSLVETADTEAFF. In DNA, the CDR3 is TGTGCCAGCAGCTTAGTAGAGACAGCGGACACTGAAGCTTTCTTT.

There are many counts of this clonotype. The rearrangement uses TRBV12-3 or TRBV12-4 and TRBJ2-1; 14 bases align to TRBD2. V shed 6 bases and J 7 bases; nucleotides not matched to a gene: 8. CDR3 size: 16 residues. This CDR3 is CASRTSGLAGVNEQFF. CDR3 sequence (DNA): TGTGCCAGCAGAACCTCGGGACTAGCGGGAGTAAATGAGCAGTTCTTC.